This TCR beta chain was retrieved from a study of human T cells and chemical hapten exposure. The sample holds many counts of this clonotype. CDR1 and CDR2 (germline): SGHVS, FQNEAQ. The CDR3 is 15 amino acids. Trimming cost V 1 base and J 4 bases, with 11 bases left between them. Time point specified: patch test 3, about 24 weeks after DPC sensitization. Noted treatment: therapeutic diphenylcyclopropenone sensitization with weekly scalp DPC. One entry per CDR3 protein, called by TCRdb with MiXCR from the RACE reads. The sample includes tens of thousands of distinct CDR3 sequences, around 10% of them seen just once.

This sample comprised whole blood, obtained in connection with sensitization to the hapten diphenylcyclopropenone (DPC). The sequence derives from a woman aged 45-65 years with alopecia areata. Some clones in this sample may be carry-over from other donors' samples. The V call is TRBV7-8, the J call TRBJ2-1; tentative D call: TRBD2 (5 bases). This CDR3 reads CASSLGGASYNEQFF. CDR3 in DNA: TGTGCCAGCAGCTTAGGGGGAGCGTCGTACAATGAGCAGTTCTTC.